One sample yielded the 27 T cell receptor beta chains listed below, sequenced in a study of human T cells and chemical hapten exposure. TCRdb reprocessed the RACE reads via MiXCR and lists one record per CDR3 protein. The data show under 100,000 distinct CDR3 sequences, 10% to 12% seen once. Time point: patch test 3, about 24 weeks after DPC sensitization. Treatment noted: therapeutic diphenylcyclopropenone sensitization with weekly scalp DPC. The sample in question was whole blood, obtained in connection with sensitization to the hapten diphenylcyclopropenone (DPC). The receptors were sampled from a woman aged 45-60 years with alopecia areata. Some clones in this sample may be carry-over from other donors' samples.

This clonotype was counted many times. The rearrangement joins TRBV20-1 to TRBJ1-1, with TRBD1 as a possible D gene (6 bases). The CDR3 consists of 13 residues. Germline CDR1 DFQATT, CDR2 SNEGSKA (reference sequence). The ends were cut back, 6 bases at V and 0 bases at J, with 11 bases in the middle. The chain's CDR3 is CSATQGLNTEAFF. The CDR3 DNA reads TGCAGTGCCACACAGGGCTTGAACACTGAAGCTTTCTTT.

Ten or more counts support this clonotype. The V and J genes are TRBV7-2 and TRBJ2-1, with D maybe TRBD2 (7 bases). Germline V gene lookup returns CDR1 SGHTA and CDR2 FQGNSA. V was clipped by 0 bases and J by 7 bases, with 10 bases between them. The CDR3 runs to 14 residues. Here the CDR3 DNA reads TGTGCCAGCAGCTTAGCAGGGGGGGTGAATGAGCAGTTCTTC. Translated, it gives CASSLAGGVNEQFF.

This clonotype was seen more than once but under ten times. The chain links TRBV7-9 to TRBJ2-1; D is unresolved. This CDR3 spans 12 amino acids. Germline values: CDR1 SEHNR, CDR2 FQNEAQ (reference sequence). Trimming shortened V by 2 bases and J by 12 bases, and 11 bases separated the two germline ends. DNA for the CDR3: TGTGCCAGCAGCTTACGGCCCCTGGGGCAGTTCTTC. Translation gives CASSLRPLGQFF.

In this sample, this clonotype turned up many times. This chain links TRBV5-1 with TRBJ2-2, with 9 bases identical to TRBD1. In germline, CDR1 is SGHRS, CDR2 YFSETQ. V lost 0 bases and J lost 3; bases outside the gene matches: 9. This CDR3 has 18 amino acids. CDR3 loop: CASSLDPDRGAYTGELFF. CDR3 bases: TGCGCCAGCAGCTTGGACCCGGACAGGGGTGCGTACACCGGGGAGCTGTTTTTT.

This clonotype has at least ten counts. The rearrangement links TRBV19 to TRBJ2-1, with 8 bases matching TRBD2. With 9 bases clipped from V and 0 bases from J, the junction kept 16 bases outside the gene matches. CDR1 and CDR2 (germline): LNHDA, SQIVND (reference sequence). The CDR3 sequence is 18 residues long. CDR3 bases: TGTGCCAGCCAGTCATGGCGGGAGGCCCCTAACTCCTACAATGAGCAGTTCTTC. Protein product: CASQSWREAPNSYNEQFF.

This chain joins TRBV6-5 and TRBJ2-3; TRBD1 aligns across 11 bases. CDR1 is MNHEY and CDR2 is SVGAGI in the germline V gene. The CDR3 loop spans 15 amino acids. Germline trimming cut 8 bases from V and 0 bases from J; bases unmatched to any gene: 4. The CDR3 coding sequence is TGTGCCAGCCGGACAGGGGGCCTCAGCACAGATACGCAGTATTTT. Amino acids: CASRTGGLSTDTQYF.

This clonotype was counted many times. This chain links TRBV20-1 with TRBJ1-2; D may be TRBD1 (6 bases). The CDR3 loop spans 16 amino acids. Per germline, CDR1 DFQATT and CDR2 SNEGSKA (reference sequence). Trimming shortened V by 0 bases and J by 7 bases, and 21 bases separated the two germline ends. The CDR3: CSARDGSGALRSGYTF. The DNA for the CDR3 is TGCAGTGCTAGAGATGGATCGGGGGCCTTAAGAAGTGGCTACACCTTC.

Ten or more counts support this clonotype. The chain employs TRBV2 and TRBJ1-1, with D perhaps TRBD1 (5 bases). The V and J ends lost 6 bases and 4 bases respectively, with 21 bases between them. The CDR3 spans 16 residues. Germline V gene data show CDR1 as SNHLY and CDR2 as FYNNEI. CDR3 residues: CASRAISGTSSTEAFF. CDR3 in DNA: TGTGCCAGCAGGGCCATCAGCGGGACCTCTAGCACTGAAGCTTTCTTT.

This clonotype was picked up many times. For the CDR3, the DNA is TGTGCCAGCAGTCCCGGGTGGGCTAGCGGGACCCAGTACTTC. Amino acids: CASSPGWASGTQYF. The chain joins TRBV7-2 to TRBJ2-5; 7 nucleotides match TRBD2. CDR3 size: 14 residues. The ends lost 6 bases at V and 7 bases at J; junction bases unmatched: 11. From germline, CDR1 is SGHTA and CDR2 FQGNSA.

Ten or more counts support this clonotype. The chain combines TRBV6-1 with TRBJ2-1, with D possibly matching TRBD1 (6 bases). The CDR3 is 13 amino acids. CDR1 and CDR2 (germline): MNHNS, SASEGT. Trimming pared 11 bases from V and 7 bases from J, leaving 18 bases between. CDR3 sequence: CAHRGHPGNEQFF. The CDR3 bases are TGTGCCCATCGGGGACACCCGGGGAATGAGCAGTTCTTC.

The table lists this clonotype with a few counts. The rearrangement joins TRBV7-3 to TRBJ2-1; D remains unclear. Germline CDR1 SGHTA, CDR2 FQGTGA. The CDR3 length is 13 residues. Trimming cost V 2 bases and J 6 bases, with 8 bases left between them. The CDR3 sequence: CASSLSTPNEQFF. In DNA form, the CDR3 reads TGTGCCAGCAGCTTATCGACCCCCAATGAGCAGTTCTTC.

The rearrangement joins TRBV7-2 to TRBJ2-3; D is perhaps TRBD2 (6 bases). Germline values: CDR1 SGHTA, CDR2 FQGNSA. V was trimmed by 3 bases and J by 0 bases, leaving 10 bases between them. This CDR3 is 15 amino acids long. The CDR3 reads CASSFRSGSTDTQYF. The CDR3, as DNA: TGTGCCAGCAGCTTTAGGAGCGGGAGCACAGATACGCAGTATTTT.

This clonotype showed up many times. CDR3 loop: CSARPPTGGRNTIYF. The CDR3 DNA is TGCAGTGCTAGACCCCCAACAGGGGGCCGAAACACCATATATTTT. The chain combines TRBV20-1 with TRBJ1-3, with 9 bases aligning to TRBD1. This CDR3 has 15 residues. V lost 2 bases and J lost 5; bases outside the gene matches: 7. Germline V gives CDR1 DFQATT, CDR2 SNEGSKA (reference sequence).

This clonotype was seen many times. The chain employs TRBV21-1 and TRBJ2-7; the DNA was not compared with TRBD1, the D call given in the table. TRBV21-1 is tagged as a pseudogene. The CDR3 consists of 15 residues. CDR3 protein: CASLRGAGDLYEQYF. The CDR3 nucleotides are TGTGCCAGCCTAAGGGGCGCGGGAGATTTATACGAGCAGTACTTC.

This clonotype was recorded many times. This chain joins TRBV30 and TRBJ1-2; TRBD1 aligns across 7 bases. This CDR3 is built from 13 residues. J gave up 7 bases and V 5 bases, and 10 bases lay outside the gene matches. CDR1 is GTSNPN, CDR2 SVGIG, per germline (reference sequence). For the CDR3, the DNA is TGTGCCTGGGTCTCACAGGGGTTGGGTGGCTACACCTTC. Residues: CAWVSQGLGGYTF.

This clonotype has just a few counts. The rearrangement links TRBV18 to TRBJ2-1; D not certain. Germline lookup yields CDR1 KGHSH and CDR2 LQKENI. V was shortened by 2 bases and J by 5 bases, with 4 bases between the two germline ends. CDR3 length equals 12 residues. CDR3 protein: CASSPLNNEQFF. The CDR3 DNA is TGTGCCAGCTCACCATTAAACAATGAGCAGTTCTTC.

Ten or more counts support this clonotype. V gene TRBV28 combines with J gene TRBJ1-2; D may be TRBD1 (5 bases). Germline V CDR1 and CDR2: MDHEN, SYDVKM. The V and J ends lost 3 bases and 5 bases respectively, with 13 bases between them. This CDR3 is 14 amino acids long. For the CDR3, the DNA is TGTGCCAGCAGTTTTGCAGGGATTTTTTATGGCTACACCTTC. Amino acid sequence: CASSFAGIFYGYTF.

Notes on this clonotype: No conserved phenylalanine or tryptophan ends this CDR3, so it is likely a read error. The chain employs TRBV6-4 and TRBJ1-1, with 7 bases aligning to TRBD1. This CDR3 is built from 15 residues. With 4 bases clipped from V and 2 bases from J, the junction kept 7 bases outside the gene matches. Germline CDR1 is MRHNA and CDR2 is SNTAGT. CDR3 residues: CASSVEQGINTEAFL. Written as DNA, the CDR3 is TGTGCCAGCAGTGTTGAACAGGGGATCAACACTGAAGCTTTCCTT.

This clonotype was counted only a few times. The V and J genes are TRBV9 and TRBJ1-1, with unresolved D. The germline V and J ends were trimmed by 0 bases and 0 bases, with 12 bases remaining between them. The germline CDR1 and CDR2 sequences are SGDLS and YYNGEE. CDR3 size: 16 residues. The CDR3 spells CASSVDPLALNTEAFF. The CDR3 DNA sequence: TGTGCCAGCAGCGTAGACCCCCTGGCCTTGAACACTGAAGCTTTCTTT. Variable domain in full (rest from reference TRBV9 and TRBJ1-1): DSGVTQTPKHLITATGQRVTLRCSPRSGDLSVYWYQQSLDQGLQFLIQYYNGEERAKGNILERFSAQQFPDLHSELNLSSLELGDSALYFCASSVDPLALNTEAFFGQGTRLTVV.

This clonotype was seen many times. The CDR3 sequence: CASSSWAGKNEQFF. CDR3 bases: TGTGCCAGCAGCTCCTGGGCAGGGAAGAATGAGCAGTTCTTC. The chain couples TRBV11-2 to TRBJ2-1; tentatively, D is TRBD1 (5 bases). The CDR3 is 14 amino acids. Germline V gene sequence: CDR1 SGHAT, CDR2 FQNNGV. V shed 4 bases and J shed 7 bases, with 14 bases lying between them.

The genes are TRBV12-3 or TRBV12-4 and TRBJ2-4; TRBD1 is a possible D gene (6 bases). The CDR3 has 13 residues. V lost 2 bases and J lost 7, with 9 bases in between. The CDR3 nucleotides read TGTGCCAGCAGTTTAAGGGGGAGCAACATTCAGTACTTC. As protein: CASSLRGSNIQYF.

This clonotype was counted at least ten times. Here the CDR3 reads CSASGLAGDQFF. As DNA, the CDR3 is TGCAGTGCTAGCGGGCTAGCGGGAGATCAGTTCTTC. This chain uses TRBV20-1 with TRBJ2-1, with TRBD2 matching 10 bases. The V segment lost 3 bases and the J segment 13 bases; nucleotides outside the gene matches: 6. Germline V gene lookup returns CDR1 DFQATT and CDR2 SNEGSKA (reference sequence). The CDR3 totals 12 residues.

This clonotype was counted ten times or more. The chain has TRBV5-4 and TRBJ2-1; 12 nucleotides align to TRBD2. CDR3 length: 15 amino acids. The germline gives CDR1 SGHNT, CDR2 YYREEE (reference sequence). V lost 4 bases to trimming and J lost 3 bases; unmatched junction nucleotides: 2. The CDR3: CASSATSGSYNEQFF. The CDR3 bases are TGTGCCAGCAGCGCGACTAGCGGGAGCTACAATGAGCAGTTCTTC.

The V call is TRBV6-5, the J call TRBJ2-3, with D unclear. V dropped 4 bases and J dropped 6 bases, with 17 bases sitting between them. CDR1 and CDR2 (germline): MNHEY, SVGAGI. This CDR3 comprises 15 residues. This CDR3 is CASSSKTPAADTQYF. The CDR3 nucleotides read TGTGCCAGCAGTTCTAAAACTCCCGCGGCCGATACGCAGTATTTT.

CDR3 sequence reads: CASSPPSMSLNEQFF. CDR3 bases: TGTGCCAGCTCACCACCGAGCATGAGTTTGAATGAGCAGTTCTTC. V and J are TRBV18 and TRBJ2-1; D is unresolved. Germline V gene lookup returns CDR1 KGHSH and CDR2 LQKENI. CDR3 length: 15 residues. The V and J ends lost 0 bases and 7 bases respectively, with 13 bases between them.

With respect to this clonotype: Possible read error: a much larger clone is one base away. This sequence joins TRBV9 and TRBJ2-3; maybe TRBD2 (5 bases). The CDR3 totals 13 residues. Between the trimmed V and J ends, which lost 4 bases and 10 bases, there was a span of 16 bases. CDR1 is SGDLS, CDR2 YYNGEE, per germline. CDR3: CASSPQDSESQYF. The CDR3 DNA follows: TGTGCCAGCAGCCCCCAGGACTCAGAGTCGCAGTATTTT.

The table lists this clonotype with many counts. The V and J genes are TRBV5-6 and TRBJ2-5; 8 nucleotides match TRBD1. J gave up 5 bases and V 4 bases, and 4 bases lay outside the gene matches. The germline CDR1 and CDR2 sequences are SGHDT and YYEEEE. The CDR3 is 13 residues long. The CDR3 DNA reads TGTGCCAGCAGCGTGGACAGGGTGGAGACCCAGTACTTC. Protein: CASSVDRVETQYF.